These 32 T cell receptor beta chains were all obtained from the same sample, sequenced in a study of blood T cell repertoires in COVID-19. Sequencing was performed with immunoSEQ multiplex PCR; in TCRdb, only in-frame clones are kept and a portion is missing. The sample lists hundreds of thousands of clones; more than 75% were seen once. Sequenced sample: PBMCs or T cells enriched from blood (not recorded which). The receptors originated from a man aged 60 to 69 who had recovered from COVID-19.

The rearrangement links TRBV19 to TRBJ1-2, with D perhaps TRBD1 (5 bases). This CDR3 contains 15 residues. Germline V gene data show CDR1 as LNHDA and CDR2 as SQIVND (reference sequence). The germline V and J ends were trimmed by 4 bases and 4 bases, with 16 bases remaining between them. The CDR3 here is CASSTTTAPVYGYTF. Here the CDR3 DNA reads TGTGCCAGTAGTACCACGACAGCTCCGGTCTATGGCTACACCTTC.

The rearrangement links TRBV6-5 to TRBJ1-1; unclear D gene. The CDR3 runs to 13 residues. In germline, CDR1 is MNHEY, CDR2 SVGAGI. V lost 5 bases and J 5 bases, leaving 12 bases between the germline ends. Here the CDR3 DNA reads TGTGCCAGCAGTCCTTTAGCGGTGACTGAAGCTTTCTTT. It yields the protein CASSPLAVTEAFF.

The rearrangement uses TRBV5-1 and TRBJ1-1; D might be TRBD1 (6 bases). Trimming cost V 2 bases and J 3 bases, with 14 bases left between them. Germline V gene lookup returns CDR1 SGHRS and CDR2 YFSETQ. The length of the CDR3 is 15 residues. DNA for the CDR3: TGCGCCAGCAGCTTTGTTGCAGGGGTAGACACTGAAGCTTTCTTT. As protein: CASSFVAGVDTEAFF. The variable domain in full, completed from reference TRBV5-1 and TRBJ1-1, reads KAGVTQTPRYLIKTRGQQVTLSCSPISGHRSVSWYQQTPGQGLQFLFEYFSETQRNKGNFPGRFSGRQFSNSRSEMNVSTLELGDSALYLCASSFVAGVDTEAFFGQGTRLTVV.

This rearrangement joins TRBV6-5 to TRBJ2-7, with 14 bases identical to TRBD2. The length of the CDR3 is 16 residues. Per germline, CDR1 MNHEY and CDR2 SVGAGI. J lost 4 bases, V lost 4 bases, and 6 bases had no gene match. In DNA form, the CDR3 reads TGTGCCAGCAGTTCCCGGACTAGCGGGAGGCGGTACGAGCAGTACTTC. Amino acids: CASSSRTSGRRYEQYF.

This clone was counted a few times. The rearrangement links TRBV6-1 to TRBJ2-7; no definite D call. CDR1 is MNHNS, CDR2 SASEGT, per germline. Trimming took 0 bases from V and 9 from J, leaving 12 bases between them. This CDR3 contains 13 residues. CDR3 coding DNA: TGTGCCAGCAGTGAAGCACCACGGTGGTCGCAGTACTTC. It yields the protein CASSEAPRWSQYF.

The CDR3 DNA follows: TGTGCCAGCAGCGTAGACCGGGTTATGAACACTGAAGCTTTCTTT. Its protein is CASSVDRVMNTEAFF. The chain has TRBV9 and TRBJ1-1; no firm D call. This CDR3 is built from 15 residues. Trimming took 0 bases from V and 0 from J, leaving 9 bases between them. Germline V CDR1 and CDR2: SGDLS, YYNGEE.

CDR3 amino acids: CASSFSGSSYNEQFF. In DNA, the CDR3 is TGTGCCAGCAGTTTTAGCGGGAGTTCCTACAATGAGCAGTTCTTC. The V call is TRBV7-9, the J call TRBJ2-1; TRBD2 aligns across 9 bases. V lost 6 bases to trimming and J lost 1 base; unmatched junction nucleotides: 4. Germline loops: CDR1 SEHNR, CDR2 FQNEAQ (reference sequence). The CDR3 consists of 15 residues.

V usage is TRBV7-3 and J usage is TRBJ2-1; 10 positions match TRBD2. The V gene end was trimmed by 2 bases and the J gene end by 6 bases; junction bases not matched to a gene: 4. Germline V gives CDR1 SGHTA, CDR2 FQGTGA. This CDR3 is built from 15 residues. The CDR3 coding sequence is TGTGCCAGCAGCTTAGTGAGCGGGAGGGCCAATGAGCAGTTCTTC. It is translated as CASSLVSGRANEQFF.

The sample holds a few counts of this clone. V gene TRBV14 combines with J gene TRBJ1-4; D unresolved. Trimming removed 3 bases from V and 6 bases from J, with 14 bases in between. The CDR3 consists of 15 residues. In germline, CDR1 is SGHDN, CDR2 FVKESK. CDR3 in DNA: TGTGCCAGCAGCCAGTCGGGGAGAGAATATGAAAAACTGTTTTTT. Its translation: CASSQSGREYEKLFF.

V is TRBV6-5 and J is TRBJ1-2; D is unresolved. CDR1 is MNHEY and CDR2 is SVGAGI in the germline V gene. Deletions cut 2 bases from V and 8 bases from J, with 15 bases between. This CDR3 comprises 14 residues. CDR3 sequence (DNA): TGTGCCAGCAGTTACAATTTGGTCCGCGGGGGCTACACCTTC. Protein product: CASSYNLVRGGYTF.

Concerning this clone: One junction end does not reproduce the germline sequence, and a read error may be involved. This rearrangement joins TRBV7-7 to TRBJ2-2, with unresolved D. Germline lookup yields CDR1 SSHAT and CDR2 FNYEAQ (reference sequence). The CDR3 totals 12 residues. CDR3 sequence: CASSPGAGELFF. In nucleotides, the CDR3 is TGTGCTAGCAGCCCGGGTGCCGGGGAGCTGTTTTTT.

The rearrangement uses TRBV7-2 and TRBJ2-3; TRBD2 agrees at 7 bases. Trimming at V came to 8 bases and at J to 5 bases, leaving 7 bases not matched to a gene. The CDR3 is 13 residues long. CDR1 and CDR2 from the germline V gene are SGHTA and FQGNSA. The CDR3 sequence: CASESGGGDTQYF. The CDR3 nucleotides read TGTGCCAGCGAGTCGGGAGGAGGAGATACGCAGTATTTT.

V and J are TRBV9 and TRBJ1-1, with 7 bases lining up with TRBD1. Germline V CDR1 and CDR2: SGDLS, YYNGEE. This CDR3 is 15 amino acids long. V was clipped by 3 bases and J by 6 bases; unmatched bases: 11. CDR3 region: CASSGTNRGTPEAFF. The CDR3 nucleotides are TGTGCCAGCAGCGGGACGAACAGGGGCACTCCTGAAGCTTTCTTT.

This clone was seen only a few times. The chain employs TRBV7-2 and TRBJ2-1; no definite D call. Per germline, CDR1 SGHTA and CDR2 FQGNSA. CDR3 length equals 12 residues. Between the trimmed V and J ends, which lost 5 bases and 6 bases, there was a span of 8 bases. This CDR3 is CASSQNTNEQFF. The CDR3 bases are TGTGCCAGCAGCCAAAACACCAATGAGCAGTTCTTC.

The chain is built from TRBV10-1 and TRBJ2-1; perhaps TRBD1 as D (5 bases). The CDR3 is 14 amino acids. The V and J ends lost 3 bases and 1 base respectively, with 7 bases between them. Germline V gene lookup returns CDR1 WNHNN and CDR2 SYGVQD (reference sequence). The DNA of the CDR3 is TGCGCCAGCAGTGACAGGGATTCCTACAATGAGCAGTTCTTC. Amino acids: CASSDRDSYNEQFF.

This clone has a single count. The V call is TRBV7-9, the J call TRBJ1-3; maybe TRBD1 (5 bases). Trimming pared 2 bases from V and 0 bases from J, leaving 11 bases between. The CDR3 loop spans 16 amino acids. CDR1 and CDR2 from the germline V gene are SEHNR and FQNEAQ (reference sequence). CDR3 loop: CASSLLGPISGNTIYF. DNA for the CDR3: TGTGCCAGCAGCTTATTGGGGCCGATCTCTGGAAACACCATATATTTT.

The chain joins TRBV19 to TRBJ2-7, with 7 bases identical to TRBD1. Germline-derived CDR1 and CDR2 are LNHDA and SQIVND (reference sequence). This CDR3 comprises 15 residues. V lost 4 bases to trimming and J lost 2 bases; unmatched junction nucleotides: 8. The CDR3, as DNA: TGTGCCAGTAGTAACGACCGGGACAGAACCTACGAGCAGTACTTC. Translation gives CASSNDRDRTYEQYF.

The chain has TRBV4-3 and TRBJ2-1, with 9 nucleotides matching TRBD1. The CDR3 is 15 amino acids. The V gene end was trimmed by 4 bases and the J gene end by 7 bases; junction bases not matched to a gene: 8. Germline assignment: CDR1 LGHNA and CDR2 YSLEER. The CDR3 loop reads CASSRGQGGGNEQFF. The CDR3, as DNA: TGCGCCAGCAGCCGGGGACAGGGAGGGGGAAATGAGCAGTTCTTC.

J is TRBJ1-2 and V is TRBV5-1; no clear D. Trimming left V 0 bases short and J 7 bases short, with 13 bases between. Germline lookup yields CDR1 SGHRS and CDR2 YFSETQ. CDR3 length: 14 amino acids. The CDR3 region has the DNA TGCGCCAGCAGCTTGGCCGCCGCCGGGTCTGGCTACACCTTC. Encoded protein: CASSLAAAGSGYTF.

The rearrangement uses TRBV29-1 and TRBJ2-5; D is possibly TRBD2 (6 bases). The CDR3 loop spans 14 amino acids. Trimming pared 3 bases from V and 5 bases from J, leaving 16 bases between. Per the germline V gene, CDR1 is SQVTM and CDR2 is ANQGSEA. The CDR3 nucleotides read TGCAGCGTTGATCCGCAGGGAGGACACGAGACCCAGTACTTC. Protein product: CSVDPQGGHETQYF.

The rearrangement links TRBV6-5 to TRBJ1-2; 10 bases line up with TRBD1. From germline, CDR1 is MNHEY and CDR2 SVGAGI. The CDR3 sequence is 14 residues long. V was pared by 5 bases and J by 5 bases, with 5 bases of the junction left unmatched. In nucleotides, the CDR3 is TGTGCCAGCAGTCGACAGGGGGCCCCTTATGGCTACACCTTC. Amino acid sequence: CASSRQGAPYGYTF.

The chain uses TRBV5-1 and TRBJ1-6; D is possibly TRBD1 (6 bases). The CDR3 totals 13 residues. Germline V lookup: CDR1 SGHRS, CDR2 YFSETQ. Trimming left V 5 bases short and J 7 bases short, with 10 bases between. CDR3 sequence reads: CASRDSPNSPLHF. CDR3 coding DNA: TGCGCCAGCAGGGACAGTCCGAATTCACCCCTCCACTTT.

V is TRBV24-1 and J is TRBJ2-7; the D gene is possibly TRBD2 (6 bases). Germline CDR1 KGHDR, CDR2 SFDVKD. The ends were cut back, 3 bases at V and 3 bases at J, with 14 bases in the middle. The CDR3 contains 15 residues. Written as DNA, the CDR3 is TGTGCCACCAGTGATGGGACGGGAGAGTTCTACGAGCAGTACTTC. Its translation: CATSDGTGEFYEQYF.

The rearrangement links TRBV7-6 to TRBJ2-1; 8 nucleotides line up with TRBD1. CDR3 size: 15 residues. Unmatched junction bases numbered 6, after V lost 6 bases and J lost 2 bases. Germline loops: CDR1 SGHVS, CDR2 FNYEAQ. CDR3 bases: TGTGCCAGCAGATCCGACAGGGGCGCCTACAATGAGCAGTTCTTC. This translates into CASRSDRGAYNEQFF.

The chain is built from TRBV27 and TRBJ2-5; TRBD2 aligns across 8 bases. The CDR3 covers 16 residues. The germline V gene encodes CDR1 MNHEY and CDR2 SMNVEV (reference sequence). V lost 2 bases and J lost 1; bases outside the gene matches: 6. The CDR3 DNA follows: TGTGCCAGCAGTTTAGAGTCTAGCGGGCGCCAAGAGACCCAGTACTTC. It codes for CASSLESSGRQETQYF.

CDR3 sequence (DNA): TGTGCCAGCACGCCTAACAGGGGGCCATATGGCTACACCTTC. Translated, it gives CASTPNRGPYGYTF. The gene calls are TRBV7-2 and TRBJ1-2; 9 positions match TRBD1. The CDR3 runs to 14 residues. CDR1 SGHTA and CDR2 FQGNSA come from the germline V gene. V lost 7 bases, J lost 5 bases, and 8 bases stayed unmatched. The full variable domain, completed using reference TRBV7-2 and TRBJ1-2, is GAGVSQSPSNKVTEKGKDVELRCDPISGHTALYWYRQSLGQGLEFLIYFQGNSAPDKSGLPSDRFSAERTGGSVSTLTIQRTQQEDSAVYLCASTPNRGPYGYTFGSGTRLTVV.

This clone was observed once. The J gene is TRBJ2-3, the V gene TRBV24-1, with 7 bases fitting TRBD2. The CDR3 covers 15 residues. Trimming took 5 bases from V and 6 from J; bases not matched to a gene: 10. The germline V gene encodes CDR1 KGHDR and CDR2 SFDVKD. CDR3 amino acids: CATSVTGTNTDTQYF. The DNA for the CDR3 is TGTGCCACCAGTGTCACTGGGACTAACACGGATACGCAGTATTTT.

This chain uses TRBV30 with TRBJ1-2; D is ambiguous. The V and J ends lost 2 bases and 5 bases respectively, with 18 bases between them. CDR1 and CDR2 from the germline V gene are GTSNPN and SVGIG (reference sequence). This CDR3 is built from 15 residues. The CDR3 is CAWSTSWEGAYGYTF. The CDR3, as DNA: TGTGCCTGGAGTACATCGTGGGAGGGAGCATATGGCTACACCTTC.

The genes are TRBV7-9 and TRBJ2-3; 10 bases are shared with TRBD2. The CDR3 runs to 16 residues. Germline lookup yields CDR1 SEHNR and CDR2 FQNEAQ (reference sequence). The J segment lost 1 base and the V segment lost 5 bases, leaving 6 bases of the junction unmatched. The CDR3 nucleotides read TGTGCCAGCAGCAAGCGGGGGGGCCGGGGCACAGATACGCAGTATTTT. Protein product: CASSKRGGRGTDTQYF.

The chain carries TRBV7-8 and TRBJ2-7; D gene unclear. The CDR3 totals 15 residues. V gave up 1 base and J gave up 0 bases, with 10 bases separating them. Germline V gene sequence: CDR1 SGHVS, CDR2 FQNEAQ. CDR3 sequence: CASSLVAATSYEQYF. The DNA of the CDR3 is TGTGCCAGCAGCTTAGTGGCAGCGACCTCCTACGAGCAGTACTTC.

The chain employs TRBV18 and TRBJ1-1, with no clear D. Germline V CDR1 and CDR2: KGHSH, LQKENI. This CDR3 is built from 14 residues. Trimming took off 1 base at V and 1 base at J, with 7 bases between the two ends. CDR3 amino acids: CASSPRQKNTEAFF. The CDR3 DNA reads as TGTGCCAGCTCACCACGACAAAAGAACACTGAAGCTTTCTTT.

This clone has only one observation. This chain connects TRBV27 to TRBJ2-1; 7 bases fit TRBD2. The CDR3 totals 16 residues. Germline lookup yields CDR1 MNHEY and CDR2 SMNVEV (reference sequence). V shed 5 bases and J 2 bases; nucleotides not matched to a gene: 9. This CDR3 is CASSGLAGGAYNEQFF. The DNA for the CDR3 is TGTGCCAGCAGTGGATTAGCGGGCGGTGCCTACAATGAGCAGTTCTTC.